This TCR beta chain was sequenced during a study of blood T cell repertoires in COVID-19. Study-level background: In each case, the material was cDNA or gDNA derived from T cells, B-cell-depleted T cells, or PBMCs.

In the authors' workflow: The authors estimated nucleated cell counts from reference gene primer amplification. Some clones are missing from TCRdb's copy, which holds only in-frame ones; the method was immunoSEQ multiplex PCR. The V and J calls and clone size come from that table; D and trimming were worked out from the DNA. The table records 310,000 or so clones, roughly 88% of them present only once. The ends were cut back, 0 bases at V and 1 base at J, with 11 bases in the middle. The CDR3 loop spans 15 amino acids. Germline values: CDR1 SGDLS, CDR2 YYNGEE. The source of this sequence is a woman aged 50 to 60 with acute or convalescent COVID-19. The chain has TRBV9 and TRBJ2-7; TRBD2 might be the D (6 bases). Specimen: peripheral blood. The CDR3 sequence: CASSVAGTVSYEQYF. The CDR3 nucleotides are TGTGCCAGCAGCGTAGCTGGGACTGTTTCCTACGAGCAGTACTTC.